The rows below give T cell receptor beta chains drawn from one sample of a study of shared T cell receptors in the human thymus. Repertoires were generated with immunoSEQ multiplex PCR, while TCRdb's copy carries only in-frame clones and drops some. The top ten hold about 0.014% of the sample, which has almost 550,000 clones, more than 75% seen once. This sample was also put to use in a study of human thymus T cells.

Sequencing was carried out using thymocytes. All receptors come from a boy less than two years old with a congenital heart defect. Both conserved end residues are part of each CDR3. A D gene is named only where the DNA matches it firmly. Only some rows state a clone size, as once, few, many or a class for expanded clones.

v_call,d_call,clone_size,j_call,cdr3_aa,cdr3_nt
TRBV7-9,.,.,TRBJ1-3,CASSSRTVGNTIYF,TGTGCCAGCAGCTCCCGGACAGTGGGAAACACCATATATTTT
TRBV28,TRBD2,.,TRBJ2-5,CASSSLTPSGRGETQYF,TGTGCCAGCAGTTCCCTAACCCCTAGCGGGAGGGGAGAGACCCAGTACTTC
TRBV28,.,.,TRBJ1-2,CASSLEYMANYGYTF,TGTGCCAGCAGTTTGGAGTATATGGCTAACTATGGCTACACCTTC
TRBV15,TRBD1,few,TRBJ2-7,CATSSQDRGNYEQYF,TGTGCCACCAGCAGTCAGGACAGGGGGAATTACGAGCAGTACTTC
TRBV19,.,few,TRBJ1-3,CASSDRPDRLDSGNTIYF,TGTGCCAGTAGTGACCGACCCGACAGACTAGACTCTGGAAACACCATATATTTT
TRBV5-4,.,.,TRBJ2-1,CASSSPGLYNEQFF,TGTGCCAGCAGCTCCCCGGGACTCTACAATGAGCAGTTCTTC
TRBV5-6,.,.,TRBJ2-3,CASSSSDSTDTQYF,TGTGCCAGCAGCTCCTCGGACTCCACAGATACGCAGTATTTT
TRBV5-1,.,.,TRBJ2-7,CASSFEGYEQYF,TGCGCCAGCAGCTTCGAGGGATACGAGCAGTACTTC
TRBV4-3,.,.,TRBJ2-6,CASSPQCGAPMSSGANVLTF,TGCGCCAGCAGCCCCCAATGCGGGGCGCCGATGAGCTCTGGGGCCAACGTCCTGACTTTC
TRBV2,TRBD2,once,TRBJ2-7,CASSEAERTSRGYF,TGTGCCAGCAGTGAAGCTGAGAGGACTAGCCGAGGGTACTTC
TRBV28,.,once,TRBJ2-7,CASSARLPYEQYF,TGTGCCAGCAGTGCTAGACTCCCCTACGAGCAGTACTTC
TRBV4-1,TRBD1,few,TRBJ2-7,CASSQGDRAYEQYF,TGCGCCAGCAGCCAAGGGGACAGAGCCTACGAGCAGTACTTC
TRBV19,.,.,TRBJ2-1,CASRGGPYNEQFF,TGTGCCAGTAGAGGGGGACCCTACAATGAGCAGTTCTTC
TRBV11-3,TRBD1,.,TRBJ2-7,CASSSQTGASYEQYF,TGTGCCAGCAGCTCTCAGACAGGGGCCTCCTACGAGCAGTACTTC
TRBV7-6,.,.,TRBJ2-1,CASSLSGRTGVNEQFF,TGTGCCAGCAGCTTATCAGGTCGCACGGGGGTGAATGAGCAGTTCTTC
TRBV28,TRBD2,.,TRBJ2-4,CASSLMPSGRASAKNIQYF,TGTGCCAGCAGTCTTATGCCCAGCGGGAGGGCCTCGGCCAAAAACATTCAGTACTTC